A single sample gave rise to the 7 T cell receptor beta chains below, sequenced in a study of blood T cell repertoires in COVID-19. Some clones are missing from TCRdb's copy, which holds only in-frame ones; the method was immunoSEQ multiplex PCR. Among about 140,000 clones listed, 75% to 85% were seen once. Sequencing was carried out using peripheral blood. All receptors derive from a man in his 70s who had recovered from COVID-19.

The chain links TRBV6-2 or TRBV6-3 to TRBJ2-1, with 8 bases identical to TRBD1. The germline V gene has CDR1 MNHEY and CDR2 SVGEGT. V shed 2 bases and J 1 base; nucleotides not matched to a gene: 10. This CDR3 region has 18 residues. The CDR3 bases are TGTGCCAGCAGTTACCCTACAGGACAGGGAACGTCCTACAATGAGCAGTTCTTC. Amino acid sequence: CASSYPTGQGTSYNEQFF.

The gene calls are TRBV29-1 and TRBJ2-2, with 7 nucleotides matching TRBD2. V shed 2 bases, J shed 7 bases, and the junction held 7 bases outside the gene matches. The CDR3 has 14 amino acids. Germline V gives CDR1 SQVTM, CDR2 ANQGSEA. CDR3 DNA: TGCAGCGTTGAACCGGGCGGGAGCGTCGGGGAGCTGTTTTTT. It yields the protein CSVEPGGSVGELFF.

The rearrangement uses TRBV5-1 and TRBJ2-3; no reliable D call. V lost 4 bases and J 3 bases, leaving 9 bases between the germline ends. The CDR3 extends over 13 amino acids. Germline CDR1 SGHRS, CDR2 YFSETQ. The CDR3 DNA follows: TGCGCCAGCAGCCCTCTCACAACAGATACGCAGTATTTT. Translation: CASSPLTTDTQYF.

The rearrangement uses TRBV24-1 and TRBJ2-3, with 8 bases lining up with TRBD2. CDR1 is KGHDR, CDR2 SFDVKD, per germline. The CDR3 contains 15 residues. After removal of 4 bases from V and 5 bases from J, the junction contained 7 bases not matched to a gene. The CDR3 nucleotides read TGTGCCACCAGTGACCCGGGACTAGACCAAGATACGCAGTATTTT. Residues: CATSDPGLDQDTQYF.

The rearrangement uses TRBV19 and TRBJ2-3; 7 bases fit TRBD2. Germline V CDR1 and CDR2: LNHDA, SQIVND (reference sequence). There are 15 residues in the CDR3. V trimming: 6 bases; J trimming: 6 bases; junction bases outside the gene matches: 12. The chain's CDR3 is CASSGTGGSGDTQYF. As DNA, the CDR3 is TGTGCCAGTAGCGGCACGGGCGGGAGTGGCGATACGCAGTATTTT.

This chain links TRBV7-9 with TRBJ1-3, with D tentatively TRBD1 (6 bases). The CDR3 loop spans 16 amino acids. Looked up from germline, CDR1 is SEHNR and CDR2 is FQNEAQ (reference sequence). V lost 5 bases and J 2 bases, leaving 16 bases between the germline ends. The CDR3 protein is CASSIQGSVAGNTIYF. The CDR3 nucleotides read TGTGCCAGCAGCATACAGGGATCTGTAGCTGGAAACACCATATATTTT.

The chain couples TRBV27 to TRBJ1-1; 8 positions match TRBD1. The CDR3 contains 15 residues. The V segment lost 3 bases and the J segment 3 bases; nucleotides outside the gene matches: 6. Germline lookup yields CDR1 MNHEY and CDR2 SMNVEV (reference sequence). As DNA, the CDR3 is TGTGCCAGCAGTTTCTTCTCAGGGGGCCACACTGAAGCTTTCTTT. Protein: CASSFFSGGHTEAFF.